The T cell receptor beta chain under discussion was sequenced for a study of sequential checkpoint blockade in melanoma. Overall study: TCRβ was sequenced from DNA of some 97 pretreatment tumors. General study points: For nivolumab-first patients, baseline tumor clonality was associated with response.

For this clone: Antigen specificity is unknown.

Treatment here: randomized to nivolumab then ipilimumab (arm A) or the reverse (arm B). The germline V and J ends were trimmed by 7 bases and 0 bases, with 13 bases remaining between them. The CDR3 is 15 amino acids. Germline assignment: CDR1 WSHSY and CDR2 SAAADI. TCRdb's copy holds only in-frame clones and misses some; the assay was immunoSEQ multiplex PCR. In the table there are under 20,000 clones, around 70% of which are singletons. The TCR comes from a human donor with melanoma. The chain combines TRBV10-2 with TRBJ1-5; the D is unclear. Sequenced here: tumor tissue (inferred from file names), sampled from a patient given nivolumab and ipilimumab in sequence. This chain's CDR3 is CASKDGAYSNQPQHF. CDR3 nucleotides: TGCGCCAGCAAGGACGGAGCCTATAGCAATCAGCCCCAGCATTTT.